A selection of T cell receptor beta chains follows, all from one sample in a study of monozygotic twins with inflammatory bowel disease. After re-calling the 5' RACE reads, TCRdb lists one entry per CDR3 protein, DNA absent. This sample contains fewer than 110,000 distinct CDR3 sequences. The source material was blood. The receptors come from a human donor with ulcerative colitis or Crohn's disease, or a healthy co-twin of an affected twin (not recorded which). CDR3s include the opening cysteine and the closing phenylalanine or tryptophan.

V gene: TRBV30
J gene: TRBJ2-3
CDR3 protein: CAWSQVGAESADTQYF

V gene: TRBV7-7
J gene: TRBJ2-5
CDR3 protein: CASSVQSGSGETQYF

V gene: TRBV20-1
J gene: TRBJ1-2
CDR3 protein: CSARDSLRGDYGYTF

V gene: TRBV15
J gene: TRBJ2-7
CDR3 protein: CATSSTQGLKTNEQYF

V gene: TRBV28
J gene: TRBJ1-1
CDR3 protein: CASSSGQANTEAFF

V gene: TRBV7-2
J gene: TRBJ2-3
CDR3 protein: CASSLGSGGLDTQYF

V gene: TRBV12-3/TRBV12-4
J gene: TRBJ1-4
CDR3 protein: CASSPAGTGNEKLFF

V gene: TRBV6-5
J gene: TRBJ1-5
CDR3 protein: CASSPKGLEPQHF

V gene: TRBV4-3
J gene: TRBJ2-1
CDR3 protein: CASSQDVAGVPYNEQFF

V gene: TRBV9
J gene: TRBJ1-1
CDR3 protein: CASSVEGGNTEAFF

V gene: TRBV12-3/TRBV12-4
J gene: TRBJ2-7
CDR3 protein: CASSIMGVLNYEQYF

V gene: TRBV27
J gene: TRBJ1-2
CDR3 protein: CASSTGRTANYGYTF

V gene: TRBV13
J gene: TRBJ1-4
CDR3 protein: CASSLWLDEKLFF

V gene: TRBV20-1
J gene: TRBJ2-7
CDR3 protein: CSARAGLAGALRDEQYF

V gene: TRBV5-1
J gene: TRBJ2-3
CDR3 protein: CASNKGGTDTQYF

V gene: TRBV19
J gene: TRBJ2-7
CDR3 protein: CASSTRLRGSHEQYF

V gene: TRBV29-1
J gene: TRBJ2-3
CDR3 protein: CSVYSGTTPISTDTQYF

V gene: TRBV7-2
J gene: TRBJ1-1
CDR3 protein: CASSVLNTEAFF

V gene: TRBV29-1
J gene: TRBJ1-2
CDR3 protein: CSVQGMTGKALYGYTF

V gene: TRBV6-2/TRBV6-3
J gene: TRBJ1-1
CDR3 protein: CASSYYVGRTDTEAFF

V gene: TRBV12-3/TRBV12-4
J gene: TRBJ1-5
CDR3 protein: CASSMGQRRQPQHF

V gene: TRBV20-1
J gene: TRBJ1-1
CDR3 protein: CSSRLHLNTEAFF

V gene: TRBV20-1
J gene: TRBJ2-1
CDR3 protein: CSARDWNEQFF

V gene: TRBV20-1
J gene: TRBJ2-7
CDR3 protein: CSASGSPSYEQYF

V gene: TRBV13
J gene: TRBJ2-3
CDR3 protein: CASSPRRDTDTQYF

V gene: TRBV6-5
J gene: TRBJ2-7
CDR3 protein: CASSPVWRYEQYF

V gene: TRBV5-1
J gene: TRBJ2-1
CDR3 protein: CASSPGTRSLYEQFF

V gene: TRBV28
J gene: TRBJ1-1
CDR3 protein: CASSFTGFTLDTEAFF

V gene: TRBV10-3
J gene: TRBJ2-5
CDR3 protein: CAISESPTLGETQYF

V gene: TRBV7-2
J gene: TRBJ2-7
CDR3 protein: CASRLSQTGNEQYF

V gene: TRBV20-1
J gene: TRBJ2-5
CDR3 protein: CSATGLQETQYF

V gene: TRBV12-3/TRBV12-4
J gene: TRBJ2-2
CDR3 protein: CASRALAGGPNTGELFF

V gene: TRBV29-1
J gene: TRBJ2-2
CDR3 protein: CSVPGGTGVTGELFF

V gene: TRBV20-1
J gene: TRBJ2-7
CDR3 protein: CSATLAGVSYEQYF